Sequencing of this T cell receptor beta chain was carried out in a study of Tregs in tolerant kidney transplant recipients. The study, taken as a whole, reports: No direct test of biological reproducibility was done here. Tolerant patients' donor-specific Tregs expanded beyond overall Tregs, suggesting antigen-driven growth.

The repertoire was sequenced with immunoSEQ multiplex PCR; TCRdb's copy has only in-frame clones and lacks some. The sample contains roughly 66,000 clones, over 85% of which appear only once. The CDR3 runs 15 residues. With 1 base removed from V and 2 bases from J, the gap between germline ends came to 11 bases. The germline V gene has CDR1 LGHNA and CDR2 YNFKEQ. With regard to this clone: Its matching antigen is unknown.

Unstimulated Tregs (CD4+CD25+CD127-) and CD4+CD25- non-Tregs were sorted from PBMCs. The clonotype originates from a human donor who received a combined kidney and bone marrow transplant. The sequencing used CD8+ T cells from blood, collected before the transplant. The chain employs TRBV4-2 and TRBJ1-1; D is unresolved. CDR3 amino acids: CASSQVLQVNTEAFF. In DNA, the CDR3 is TGTGCCAGCAGCCAAGTCCTGCAGGTTAACACTGAAGCTTTCTTT.